These 12 T cell receptor beta chains originate from one sample sequenced in a study of T cell repertoires in cytomegalovirus infection. TCRdb re-analysed the reads in MiXCR, keeping a single row per CDR3 protein. The sample has just under 300,000 distinct CDR3 sequences, approximately 8.9% seen once; the top ten hold more than 2.5%. Material: PBMCs. Receptor source: a human donor in good health (CMV status not recorded). Some clones in this sample may be carry-over from other donors' samples.

This clonotype turned up a few times. This chain uses TRBV20-1 with TRBJ1-3, with 8 bases matching TRBD1. Unmatched junction bases numbered 7, after V lost 1 base and J lost 5 bases. The length of the CDR3 is 15 residues. Germline V gene lookup returns CDR1 DFQATT and CDR2 SNEGSKA (reference sequence). The CDR3 DNA sequence: TGCAGTGCTAGAGCCGAGGACAGGGCACGAAACACCATATATTTT. The encoded protein is CSARAEDRARNTIYF.

This clonotype was detected ten times or more. The J gene is TRBJ2-1, the V gene TRBV20-1; TRBD1 is a possible D gene (5 bases). Germline CDR1 reads DFQATT; CDR2 reads SNEGSKA (reference sequence). V was clipped by 4 bases and J by 1 base, with 17 bases between them. This CDR3 is 16 amino acids long. This CDR3 reads CSATVKGAFSYNEQFF. The CDR3 DNA reads TGCAGTGCTACTGTTAAAGGGGCCTTTTCCTACAATGAGCAGTTCTTC.

The rearrangement links TRBV18 to TRBJ2-1, with 12 bases aligning to TRBD1. Unmatched junction bases numbered 5, after V lost 1 base and J lost 4 bases. Germline CDR1 reads KGHSH; CDR2 reads LQKENI. This CDR3 comprises 17 residues. CDR3 nucleotide sequence: TGTGCCAGCTCACCACGGGGACAGGGGGCACAGTACAATGAGCAGTTCTTC. This gives the protein CASSPRGQGAQYNEQFF.

The table lists this clonotype with a few counts. The V call is TRBV25-1, the J call TRBJ2-2; 9 nucleotides agree with TRBD1. V shed 5 bases, J shed 7 bases, and the junction held 11 bases outside the gene matches. This CDR3 has 16 amino acids. Germline V gives CDR1 MGHDK, CDR2 SYGVNS. In nucleotides, the CDR3 is TGTGCCAGCAGTTCCAGGACAGGGGAGGAGATCGGGGAGCTGTTTTTT. This translates into CASSSRTGEEIGELFF.

A word on this clonotype: A clone one base away is much larger, so this may be a read error. The chain uses TRBV9 and TRBJ2-1; a weak D match, TRBD1 (5 bases). The germline V and J ends were trimmed by 0 bases and 8 bases, with 15 bases remaining between them. This CDR3 spans 15 amino acids. CDR1 SGDLS and CDR2 YYNGEE come from the germline V gene. The CDR3 protein is CASSVEARGRDEQFF. The DNA of the CDR3 is TGTGCCAGCAGCGTAGAGGCTAGAGGCAGGGATGAGCAGTTCTTC.

This clonotype was recorded many times. The DNA for the CDR3 is TGCAGTGCTAGGGACAGGGTTCACGAGCAGTACGTC. It yields the protein CSARDRVHEQYV. V is TRBV20-1 and J is TRBJ2-7, with 8 positions matching TRBD1. Trimming removed 3 bases from V and 5 bases from J; junction bases left unmatched: 3. Per the germline V gene, CDR1 is DFQATT and CDR2 is SNEGSKA (reference sequence). The CDR3 totals 12 residues.

This clonotype has just a few counts. The J gene is TRBJ2-1, the V gene TRBV6-5, with 8 bases aligning to TRBD2. After removal of 7 bases from V and 5 bases from J, the junction contained 13 bases not matched to a gene. There are 16 residues in the CDR3. Germline values: CDR1 MNHEY, CDR2 SVGAGI. The CDR3 DNA reads as TGTGCCAGCATTCCAAACGCGGGGGGCCCGAACAATGAGCAGTTCTTC. Protein product: CASIPNAGGPNNEQFF.

Many counts were recorded for this clonotype. CDR3 sequence (DNA): TGCAGTGCTAGAGATTCGTCTGGCAGGGGGAACACTGAAGCTTTCTTT. Its translation: CSARDSSGRGNTEAFF. The chain employs TRBV20-1 and TRBJ1-1; D perhaps matches TRBD1 (6 bases). V was cut by 0 bases and J by 1 base, with 15 bases left in between. Germline V gene data show CDR1 as DFQATT and CDR2 as SNEGSKA (reference sequence). CDR3 length: 16 residues.

This clonotype was recorded a few times. The rearrangement links TRBV10-3 to TRBJ1-5; no clear D gene. CDR3 length: 16 residues. Germline V gives CDR1 ENHRY, CDR2 SYGVKD. The V gene lost 0 bases and the J gene lost 2 bases, with 11 bases spanning the gap. CDR3 sequence reads: CAISESGPHGNQPQHF. In nucleotides, the CDR3 is TGTGCCATCAGTGAGTCAGGGCCGCATGGCAATCAGCCCCAGCATTTT.

In this sample, this clonotype turned up many times. The V gene is TRBV20-1, the J gene TRBJ2-7; D not resolved. The CDR3 is 15 amino acids. Germline loops: CDR1 DFQATT, CDR2 SNEGSKA (reference sequence). Trimming took off 1 base at V and 0 bases at J, with 13 bases between the two ends. The CDR3 sequence: CSARGQRLSSYEQYF. The CDR3 bases are TGCAGTGCTAGAGGGCAGCGCTTAAGCTCCTACGAGCAGTACTTC.

This clonotype was detected ten times or more. V is TRBV19 and J is TRBJ2-6; 9 bases are a match to TRBD1. CDR3 length: 18 residues. Germline CDR1 reads LNHDA; CDR2 reads SQIVND (reference sequence). The trim removed 3 bases at V and 0 bases at J, leaving 6 bases unmatched. CDR3 in DNA: TGTGCCAGTAGTATGGGACAGGGACCGCTCTCTGGGGCCAACGTCCTGACTTTC. Encoded protein: CASSMGQGPLSGANVLTF.

This clonotype was found many times. V usage is TRBV5-5 and J usage is TRBJ1-2; the D gene is possibly TRBD1 (5 bases). The germline gives CDR1 SGHKS, CDR2 YYEKEE (reference sequence). The V and J ends lost 5 bases and 2 bases respectively, with 13 bases between them. The CDR3 spans 14 residues. CDR3 sequence: CASSLRDGNYGYTF. The CDR3 DNA follows: TGTGCCAGCAGTCTCCGGGACGGAAACTATGGCTACACCTTC. The full variable domain, with the rest looked up from reference TRBV5-5 and TRBJ1-2, is DAGVTQSPTHLIKTRGQQVTLRCSPISGHKSVSWYQQVLGQGPQFIFQYYEKEERGRGNFPDRFSARQFPNYSSELNVNALLLGDSALYLCASSLRDGNYGYTFGSGTRLTVV.